Below, 32 T cell receptor beta chains from the same sample are listed, as sequenced in a study of shared clonotypes between healthy human individuals. Some clones are missing from TCRdb's copy, which holds only in-frame ones; the method was immunoSEQ multiplex PCR. The sample gives about 1.1 million clones, approximately 80% of which show up once; approximately 0.52% is in the top ten. The specimen was memory CD4+ T cells from PBMCs. Subset given: CD45RA-negative fraction. These receptors all come from a man younger than 35 in good health. Some clones in this sample may be carry-over from other donors' samples.

V usage is TRBV28 and J usage is TRBJ2-5; 14 bases map to TRBD2. The junction had 9 bases not matched to a gene; V was cut back by 5 bases and J by 1 base. This CDR3 contains 18 residues. Germline assignment: CDR1 MDHEN and CDR2 SYDVKM. This CDR3 reads CASSRPGLAGAVQETQYF. The CDR3 DNA reads TGTGCCAGCAGTAGACCGGGACTAGCGGGAGCGGTCCAAGAGACCCAGTACTTC. Variable domain in full (rest from reference TRBV28 and TRBJ2-5): DVKVTQSSRYLVKRTGEKVFLECVQDMDHENMFWYRQDPGLGLRLIYFSYDVKMKEKGDIPEGYSVSREKKERFSLILESASTNQTSMYLCASSRPGLAGAVQETQYFGPGTRLLVL.

The chain employs TRBV11-2 and TRBJ2-7; D uncertain. Germline V gene data show CDR1 as SGHAT and CDR2 as FQNNGV. V lost 0 bases and J lost 2, with 8 bases in between. This CDR3 is built from 14 residues. CDR3 protein: CASSLDPGPYEQYF. CDR3 bases: TGTGCCAGCAGCTTAGATCCTGGCCCCTACGAGCAGTACTTC.

The chain uses TRBV2 and TRBJ2-7; the match to TRBD1 covers 8 bases. Trimming removed 7 bases from V and 6 bases from J; junction bases left unmatched: 8. This CDR3 is built from 13 residues. CDR1 is SNHLY, CDR2 FYNNEI, per germline. CDR3 residues: CASTGRTGSEQYF. DNA of the CDR3: TGTGCCAGCACCGGTAGGACAGGGTCCGAGCAGTACTTC.

This clone was counted between two and nine times. V usage is TRBV7-6 and J usage is TRBJ1-2, with a possible D match to TRBD1 (6 bases). V was shortened by 7 bases and J by 7 bases, with 22 bases between the two germline ends. Germline CDR1 is SGHVS and CDR2 is FNYEAQ. There are 15 residues in the CDR3. CDR3 sequence: CASTLSPAGVRGYTF. The CDR3 nucleotides are TGTGCCAGCACCCTTAGCCCGGCAGGGGTTCGTGGCTACACCTTC.

The rearrangement links TRBV11-2 to TRBJ1-5; 7 bases line up with TRBD1. Germline lookup yields CDR1 SGHAT and CDR2 FQNNGV. V was pared by 3 bases and J by 3 bases, with 11 bases of the junction left unmatched. The CDR3 covers 17 residues. CDR3 in amino acids: CASSLETLDRFNQPQHF. As DNA, the CDR3 is TGTGCCAGCAGCTTGGAGACCCTGGACAGGTTCAATCAGCCCCAGCATTTT.

The chain joins TRBV4-1 to TRBJ2-7; D may correspond to TRBD1 or TRBD2 (5 bases each). The germline V and J ends were trimmed by 2 bases and 4 bases, with 15 bases remaining between them. Per germline, CDR1 MGHRA and CDR2 YSYEKL. The CDR3 spans 15 residues. CDR3 in amino acids: CASSQLPQGAYEQYF. The DNA of the CDR3 is TGCGCCAGCAGCCAATTACCGCAGGGAGCGTACGAGCAGTACTTC.

As for this clone: Different DNA sequences within this sample yield the same CDR3. This chain joins TRBV7-2 and TRBJ2-5, with no clear D. The V gene lost 1 base and the J gene lost 1 base, with 4 bases spanning the gap. The CDR3 has 13 residues. Germline V CDR1 and CDR2: SGHTA, FQGNSA. The CDR3 loop reads CASSLGSQETQYF. The CDR3 DNA reads as TGTGCCAGCAGCTTAGGAAGCCAAGAGACCCAGTACTTC.

Concerning this clone itself: This specimen includes other DNA sequences encoding the same CDR3. The chain joins TRBV5-1 to TRBJ1-1, with D hard to call. There are 13 residues in the CDR3. V lost 0 bases to trimming and J lost 1 base, with 4 bases between them. Germline V gene sequence: CDR1 SGHRS, CDR2 YFSETQ. The CDR3 loop reads CASSLGRNTEAFF. The CDR3 DNA reads TGCGCCAGCAGCTTGGGGCGGAACACTGAAGCTTTCTTT. The complete variable domain, with remaining parts taken from reference TRBV5-1 and TRBJ1-1, reads KAGVTQTPRYLIKTRGQQVTLSCSPISGHRSVSWYQQTPGQGLQFLFEYFSETQRNKGNFPGRFSGRQFSNSRSEMNVSTLELGDSALYLCASSLGRNTEAFFGQGTRLTVV.

Written as DNA, the CDR3 is TGCGCCAGCACCGGTGGTGGGGGCAGTGCGTTCACTGAAGCTTTCTTT. Protein product: CASTGGGGSAFTEAFF. The chain couples TRBV5-1 to TRBJ1-1; D is possibly TRBD1 (6 bases). V lost 6 bases and J 4 bases, leaving 22 bases between the germline ends. Germline assignment: CDR1 SGHRS and CDR2 YFSETQ. The CDR3 is made up of 16 amino acids.

This chain joins TRBV5-1 and TRBJ2-7, with 7 bases fitting TRBD1. The V gene end was trimmed by 6 bases and the J gene end by 3 bases; junction bases not matched to a gene: 9. The CDR3 is 14 amino acids. Looked up from germline, CDR1 is SGHRS and CDR2 is YFSETQ. CDR3 sequence: CASTSGQASYEQYF. For the CDR3, the DNA is TGCGCCAGCACAAGCGGACAGGCCAGCTACGAGCAGTACTTC.

The sample holds one count of this clone. The V and J genes are TRBV27 and TRBJ2-2; 10 nucleotides agree with TRBD1. Germline V gene data show CDR1 as MNHEY and CDR2 as SMNVEV (reference sequence). V trimming: 3 bases; J trimming: 4 bases; junction bases outside the gene matches: 2. The CDR3 has 15 amino acids. Written as DNA, the CDR3 is TGTGCCAGCAGTTTCCGGGACAGGGGCACCGGGGAGCTGTTTTTT. The encoded protein is CASSFRDRGTGELFF.

This chain uses TRBV5-1 with TRBJ2-5; no definite D call. Trimming took off 7 bases at V and 5 bases at J, with 9 bases between the two ends. The CDR3 consists of 11 residues. The germline V gene encodes CDR1 SGHRS and CDR2 YFSETQ. CDR3 DNA sequence: TGCGCCAGCTGCGAGTACGAGACCCAGTACTTC. It specifies CASCEYETQYF. The full variable domain, with the rest looked up from reference TRBV5-1 and TRBJ2-5, is KAGVTQTPRYLIKTRGQQVTLSCSPISGHRSVSWYQQTPGQGLQFLFEYFSETQRNKGNFPGRFSGRQFSNSRSEMNVSTLELGDSALYLCASCEYETQYFGPGTRLLVL.

This clone appeared once. The junction does not match germline at one end; this may be a read error. This chain links TRBV20-1 with TRBJ1-2; D is undetermined. This CDR3 has 11 residues. Germline CDR1 is DFQATT and CDR2 is SNEGSKA (reference sequence). The CDR3, as DNA: TGCAGTGCTAGAGATCTTTTACCGTTCATTTTC. Its protein product is CSARDLLPFIF.

J is TRBJ2-2 and V is TRBV5-1, with D unresolved. Germline lookup yields CDR1 SGHRS and CDR2 YFSETQ. The CDR3 consists of 16 residues. Trimming removed 4 bases from V and 0 bases from J, with 13 bases in between. This CDR3 reads CASSIQVTTNTGELFF. Written as DNA, the CDR3 is TGCGCCAGCAGCATACAAGTTACAACGAACACCGGGGAGCTGTTTTTT. Full variable domain (rest looked up from reference TRBV5-1 and TRBJ2-2): KAGVTQTPRYLIKTRGQQVTLSCSPISGHRSVSWYQQTPGQGLQFLFEYFSETQRNKGNFPGRFSGRQFSNSRSEMNVSTLELGDSALYLCASSIQVTTNTGELFFGEGSRLTVL.

The rearrangement links TRBV7-2 to TRBJ2-1; no firm D call. V was cut by 1 base and J by 12 bases, with 16 bases left in between. The CDR3 consists of 14 residues. Germline values: CDR1 SGHTA, CDR2 FQGNSA. The CDR3 protein is CASSLGVGVPGQFF. CDR3 nucleotide sequence: TGTGCCAGCAGCTTAGGGGTGGGTGTGCCAGGGCAGTTCTTC.

V usage is TRBV27 and J usage is TRBJ1-2; D not resolved. Germline V gives CDR1 MNHEY, CDR2 SMNVEV (reference sequence). The CDR3 loop spans 13 amino acids. V lost 10 bases to trimming and J lost 5 bases, with 17 bases between them. The CDR3 coding sequence is TGTGCCACAAGCCGGCAGGTGCCATATGGCTACACCTTC. Its translation: CATSRQVPYGYTF.

The table lists this clone with a few counts. This rearrangement joins TRBV5-1 to TRBJ2-7, with D possibly TRBD2 on 6 matching bases. Germline assignment: CDR1 SGHRS and CDR2 YFSETQ. This CDR3 has 13 residues. Trimming pared 4 bases from V and 6 bases from J, leaving 14 bases between. DNA for the CDR3: TGCGCCAGCAGCCCGAACTACGGGGGCGAGCAGTACTTC. It is translated as CASSPNYGGEQYF. Based on the CDR3 plus reference TRBV5-1 and TRBJ2-7, the full variable domain is KAGVTQTPRYLIKTRGQQVTLSCSPISGHRSVSWYQQTPGQGLQFLFEYFSETQRNKGNFPGRFSGRQFSNSRSEMNVSTLELGDSALYLCASSPNYGGEQYFGPGTRLTVT.

This clone was counted once. This chain links TRBV6-6 with TRBJ2-7, with D perhaps matching TRBD1 (5 bases). The V end lost 6 bases, the J end lost 5 bases, and 17 bases lay between the germline ends. CDR1 is MNHNY and CDR2 is SVGAGI in the germline V gene (reference sequence). This CDR3 comprises 14 residues. The CDR3 is CASSQTLGANEQYF. As DNA, the CDR3 is TGTGCCAGCAGCCAGACGTTAGGGGCGAACGAGCAGTACTTC.

This clone was found once. This chain uses TRBV6-1 with TRBJ1-5, with 10 bases lining up with TRBD1. V dropped 5 bases and J dropped 7; count of bases not matched to a gene: 5. The germline V gene has CDR1 MNHNS and CDR2 SASEGT. The CDR3 extends over 14 amino acids. For the CDR3, the DNA is TGTGCCAGCAGTCAGACAGGGGGCGGGCAGCCCCAGCATTTT. Translated, it gives CASSQTGGGQPQHF.

This chain links TRBV14 with TRBJ1-1, with TRBD1 as a possible D gene (6 bases). V gave up 0 bases and J gave up 1 base, with 12 bases separating them. CDR1 and CDR2 (germline): SGHDN, FVKESK. The CDR3 consists of 16 residues. The CDR3 nucleotides are TGTGCCAGCAGCCAAGATATCGGGACACAGAACACTGAAGCTTTCTTT. Its translation: CASSQDIGTQNTEAFF.

The J gene is TRBJ1-3, the V gene TRBV28; perhaps TRBD1 as D (6 bases). The germline V gene has CDR1 MDHEN and CDR2 SYDVKM. Trimming cost V 3 bases and J 4 bases, with 16 bases left between them. This CDR3 spans 16 amino acids. The CDR3 spells CASSLEQGGIGNTIYF. The DNA of the CDR3 is TGTGCCAGCAGTTTGGAACAGGGTGGTATAGGAAACACCATATATTTT. Filled out from reference TRBV28 and TRBJ1-3, the complete variable domain reads DVKVTQSSRYLVKRTGEKVFLECVQDMDHENMFWYRQDPGLGLRLIYFSYDVKMKEKGDIPEGYSVSREKKERFSLILESASTNQTSMYLCASSLEQGGIGNTIYFGEGSWLTVV.

The genes are TRBV4-2 and TRBJ2-7, with 7 bases matching TRBD2. This CDR3 region has 15 residues. J lost 1 base, V lost 1 base, and 4 bases had no gene match. Germline CDR1 reads LGHNA; CDR2 reads YNFKEQ. In DNA, the CDR3 is TGTGCCAGCAGCCAAGTTTCTAGCGGTTCCTACGAGCAGTACTTC. Translating it yields CASSQVSSGSYEQYF.

As to this clone: The sample holds other DNA sequences that translate to the same CDR3. The rearrangement uses TRBV28 and TRBJ1-5; D might be TRBD1 (6 bases). The CDR3 has 14 residues. Germline CDR1 is MDHEN and CDR2 is SYDVKM. Trimming left V 4 bases short and J 4 bases short, with 11 bases between. CDR3 nucleotides: TGTGCCAGCAGTTCCGGGGGCGGAAATCAGCCCCAGCATTTT. Translating gives CASSSGGGNQPQHF. Combining the CDR3 with reference TRBV28 and TRBJ1-5 gives the whole variable domain DVKVTQSSRYLVKRTGEKVFLECVQDMDHENMFWYRQDPGLGLRLIYFSYDVKMKEKGDIPEGYSVSREKKERFSLILESASTNQTSMYLCASSSGGGNQPQHFGDGTRLSIL.

This clone was counted many times. The chain couples TRBV5-1 to TRBJ2-1; tentative D call: TRBD2 (6 bases). Germline V gene sequence: CDR1 SGHRS, CDR2 YFSETQ. The CDR3 totals 13 residues. Trimming removed 7 bases at V and 7 bases at J, with 15 bases between. CDR3 sequence: CASAEGGLNEQFF. The CDR3 DNA reads as TGCGCCAGCGCGGAGGGTGGTTTGAATGAGCAGTTCTTC.

This chain uses TRBV14 with TRBJ2-7; a possible D gene is TRBD1 (5 bases). Trimming shortened V by 4 bases and J by 12 bases, and 16 bases separated the two germline ends. This CDR3 has 12 residues. Germline CDR1 is SGHDN and CDR2 is FVKESK. CDR3 region: CASSLGQGWRYF. CDR3 coding DNA: TGTGCCAGCAGCCTGGGGCAGGGTTGGAGGTACTTC.

This clone was seen more than once but under ten times. V usage is TRBV30 and J usage is TRBJ1-1, with 7 positions matching TRBD1. The CDR3 is 12 amino acids. The V gene's germline CDR1 is GTSNPN and CDR2 SVGIG (reference sequence). The trim removed 2 bases at V and 11 bases at J, leaving 8 bases unmatched. This chain's CDR3 is CAWSTTGDRAFF. The CDR3 coding sequence is TGTGCCTGGAGTACCACAGGGGATAGGGCTTTCTTT.

The chain uses TRBV2 and TRBJ1-2; unclear D gene. The germline gives CDR1 SNHLY, CDR2 FYNNEI. Trimming stripped 6 bases from V and 7 bases from J, with 9 bases between. This CDR3 region has 11 residues. In nucleotides, the CDR3 is TGTGCCAGCAGGGGGTCGGGTGGCTACACCTTC. Translated, it gives CASRGSGGYTF.

The genes are TRBV28 and TRBJ2-5, with D tentatively TRBD1 or TRBD2 (5 bases each). Germline V gene sequence: CDR1 MDHEN, CDR2 SYDVKM. This CDR3 contains 13 residues. V was trimmed by 6 bases and J by 6 bases, leaving 14 bases between them. The CDR3 loop reads CASRGTVAKTQYF. CDR3 nucleotides: TGTGCCAGCAGAGGGACGGTAGCGAAGACCCAGTACTTC.

This sequence joins TRBV6-5 and TRBJ2-2; weak D call: TRBD2 (6 bases). This CDR3 is built from 16 residues. Germline CDR1 reads MNHEY; CDR2 reads SVGAGI. V lost 2 bases and J lost 3, with 13 bases in between. For the CDR3, the DNA is TGTGCCAGCAGTTACCCTCGAGGGAGGTACACCGGGGAGCTGTTTTTT. Translating gives CASSYPRGRYTGELFF.

In this sample, this clone turned up a few times. The genes are TRBV2 and TRBJ2-3; D possibly matches TRBD1 or TRBD2 (5 bases each). Germline-derived CDR1 and CDR2 are SNHLY and FYNNEI. The CDR3 totals 13 residues. V was pared by 4 bases and J by 5 bases, with 10 bases between. The CDR3 nucleotides are TGTGCCAGCAGTGGGGGGAGTATAGATACGCAGTATTTT. Protein: CASSGGSIDTQYF.

The chain couples TRBV5-8 to TRBJ1-2, with no clear D. Trimming stripped 4 bases from V and 4 bases from J, with 11 bases between. The CDR3 runs to 13 residues. Per the germline V gene, CDR1 is SGHTS and CDR2 is YDEGEE. The CDR3 region has the DNA TGTGCCAGCAGCACCCATCGGGTCTATGGCTACACCTTC. Translating gives CASSTHRVYGYTF. The entire variable domain, with the rest obtained from reference TRBV5-8 and TRBJ1-2, is as follows: EAGVTQSPTHLIKTRGQQATLRCSPISGHTSVYWYQQALGLGLQFLLWYDEGEERNRGNFPPRFSGRQFPNYSSELNVNALELEDSALYLCASSTHRVYGYTFGSGTRLTVV.

The chain uses TRBV5-1 and TRBJ1-1; TRBD1 aligns across 9 bases. This CDR3 spans 17 amino acids. The germline V gene encodes CDR1 SGHRS and CDR2 YFSETQ. The J segment lost 4 bases and the V segment lost 4 bases, leaving 14 bases of the junction unmatched. CDR3 region: CASSRQLSQGAFTEAFF. The CDR3, as DNA: TGCGCCAGCAGCCGTCAACTCTCACAGGGGGCCTTCACTGAAGCTTTCTTT. The variable domain in full, with the rest retrieved from reference TRBV5-1 and TRBJ1-1, is KAGVTQTPRYLIKTRGQQVTLSCSPISGHRSVSWYQQTPGQGLQFLFEYFSETQRNKGNFPGRFSGRQFSNSRSEMNVSTLELGDSALYLCASSRQLSQGAFTEAFFGQGTRLTVV.